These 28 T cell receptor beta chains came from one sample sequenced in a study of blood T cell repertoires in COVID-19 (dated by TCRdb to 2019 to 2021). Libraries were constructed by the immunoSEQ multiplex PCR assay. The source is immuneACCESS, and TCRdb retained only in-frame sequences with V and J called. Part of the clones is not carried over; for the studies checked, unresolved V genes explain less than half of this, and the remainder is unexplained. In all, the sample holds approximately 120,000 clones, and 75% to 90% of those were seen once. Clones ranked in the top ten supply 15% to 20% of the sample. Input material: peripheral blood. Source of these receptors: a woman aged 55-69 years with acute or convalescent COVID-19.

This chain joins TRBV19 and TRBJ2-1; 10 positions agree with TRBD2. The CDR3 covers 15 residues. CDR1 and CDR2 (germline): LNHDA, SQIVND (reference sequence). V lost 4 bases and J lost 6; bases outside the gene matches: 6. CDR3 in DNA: TGTGCCAGTAGTAAACTAGCGGGATGGGTCAATGAGCAGTTCTTC. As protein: CASSKLAGWVNEQFF. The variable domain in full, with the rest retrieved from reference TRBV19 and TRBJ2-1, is DGGITQSPKYLFRKEGQNVTLSCEQNLNHDAMYWYRQDPGQGLRLIYYSQIVNDFQKGDIAEGYSVSREKKESFPLTVTSAQKNPTAFYLCASSKLAGWVNEQFFGPGTRLTVL.

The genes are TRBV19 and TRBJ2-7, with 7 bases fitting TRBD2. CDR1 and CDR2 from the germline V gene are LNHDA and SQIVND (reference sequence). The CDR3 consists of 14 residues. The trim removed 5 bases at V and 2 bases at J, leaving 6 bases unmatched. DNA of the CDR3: TGTGCCAGTAGTCGGAGCGGGGATCCCTACGAGCAGTACTTC. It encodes CASSRSGDPYEQYF.

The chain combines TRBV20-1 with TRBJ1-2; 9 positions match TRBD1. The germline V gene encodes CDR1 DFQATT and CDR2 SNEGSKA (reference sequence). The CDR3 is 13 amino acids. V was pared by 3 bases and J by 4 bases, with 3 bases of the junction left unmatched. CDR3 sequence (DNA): TGCAGTGCTAGTGACAGGGGGGTCTATGGCTACACCTTC. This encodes CSASDRGVYGYTF.

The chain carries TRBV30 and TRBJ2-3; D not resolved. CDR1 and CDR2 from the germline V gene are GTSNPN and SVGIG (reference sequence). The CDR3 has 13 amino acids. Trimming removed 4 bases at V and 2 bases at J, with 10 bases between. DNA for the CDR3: TGTGCCTGGATGACCAGGTTCACAGATACGCAGTATTTT. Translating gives CAWMTRFTDTQYF.

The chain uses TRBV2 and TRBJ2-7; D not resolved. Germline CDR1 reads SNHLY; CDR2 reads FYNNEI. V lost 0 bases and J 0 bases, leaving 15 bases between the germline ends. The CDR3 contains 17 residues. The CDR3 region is CASSEALLTRLSYEQYF. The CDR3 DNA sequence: TGTGCCAGCAGTGAAGCGCTTCTGACTCGCCTCTCCTACGAGCAGTACTTC.

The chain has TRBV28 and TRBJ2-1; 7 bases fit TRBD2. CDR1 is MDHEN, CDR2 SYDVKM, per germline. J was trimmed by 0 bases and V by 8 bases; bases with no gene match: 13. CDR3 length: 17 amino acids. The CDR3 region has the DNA TGTGCCAGCCGGAGTCGTGGTGGCGGGAGCTCCTACAATGAGCAGTTCTTC. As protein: CASRSRGGGSSYNEQFF.

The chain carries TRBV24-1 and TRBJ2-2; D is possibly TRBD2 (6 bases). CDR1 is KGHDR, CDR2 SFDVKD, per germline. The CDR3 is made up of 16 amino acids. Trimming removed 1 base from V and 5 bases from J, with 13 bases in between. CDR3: CATSDLYGGRTGELFF. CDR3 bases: TGTGCCACCAGTGATTTATACGGGGGAAGAACCGGGGAGCTGTTTTTT.

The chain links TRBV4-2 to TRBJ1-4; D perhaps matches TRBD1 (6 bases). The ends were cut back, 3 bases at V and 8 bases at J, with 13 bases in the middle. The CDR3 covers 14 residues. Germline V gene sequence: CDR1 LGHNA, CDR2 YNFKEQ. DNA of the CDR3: TGTGCCAGCAGCCAGGCAGGGGCAGTCGAAAAACTGTTTTTT. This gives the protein CASSQAGAVEKLFF.

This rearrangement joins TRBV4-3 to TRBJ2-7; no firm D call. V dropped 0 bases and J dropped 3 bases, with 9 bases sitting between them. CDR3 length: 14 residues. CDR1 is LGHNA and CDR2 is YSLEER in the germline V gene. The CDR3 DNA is TGCGCCAGCAGCCAAGATCGACTGAACTACGAGCAGTACTTC. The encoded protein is CASSQDRLNYEQYF.

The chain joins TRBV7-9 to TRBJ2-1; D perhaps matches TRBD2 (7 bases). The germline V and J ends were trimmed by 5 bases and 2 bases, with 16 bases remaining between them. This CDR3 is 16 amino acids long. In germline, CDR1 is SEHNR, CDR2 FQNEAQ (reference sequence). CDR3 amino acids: CASSQAGAGPYNEQFF. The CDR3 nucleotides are TGTGCCAGCAGCCAGGCGGGGGCGGGTCCCTACAATGAGCAGTTCTTC.

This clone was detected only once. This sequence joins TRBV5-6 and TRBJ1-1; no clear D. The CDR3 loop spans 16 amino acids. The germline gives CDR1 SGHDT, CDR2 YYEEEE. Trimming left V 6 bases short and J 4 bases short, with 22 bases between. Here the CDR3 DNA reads TGTGCCAGCAATGAGATGATAGGAGAACAAGGCACTGAAGCTTTCTTT. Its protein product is CASNEMIGEQGTEAFF. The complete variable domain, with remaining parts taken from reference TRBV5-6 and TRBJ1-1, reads DAGVTQSPTHLIKTRGQQVTLRCSPKSGHDTVSWYQQALGQGPQFIFQYYEEEERQRGNFPDRFSGHQFPNYSSELNVNALLLGDSALYLCASNEMIGEQGTEAFFGQGTRLTVV.

The CDR3 is CATSRGTGRTYGYTF. As DNA, the CDR3 is TGTGCCACCAGCAGAGGTACAGGGAGAACCTATGGCTACACCTTC. The genes are TRBV15 and TRBJ1-2; D possibly corresponds to TRBD1 (6 bases). Germline CDR1 is LNHNV and CDR2 is YYDKDF (reference sequence). V was trimmed by 1 base and J by 4 bases, leaving 13 bases between them. This CDR3 has 15 amino acids.

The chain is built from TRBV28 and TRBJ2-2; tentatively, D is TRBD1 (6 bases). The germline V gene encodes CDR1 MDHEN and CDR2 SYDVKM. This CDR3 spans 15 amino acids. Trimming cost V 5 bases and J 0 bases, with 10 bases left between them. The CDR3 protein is CASSPGDANTGELFF. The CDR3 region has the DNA TGTGCCAGCAGTCCAGGGGACGCGAACACCGGGGAGCTGTTTTTT. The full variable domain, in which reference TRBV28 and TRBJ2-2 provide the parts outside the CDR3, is DVKVTQSSRYLVKRTGEKVFLECVQDMDHENMFWYRQDPGLGLRLIYFSYDVKMKEKGDIPEGYSVSREKKERFSLILESASTNQTSMYLCASSPGDANTGELFFGEGSRLTVL.

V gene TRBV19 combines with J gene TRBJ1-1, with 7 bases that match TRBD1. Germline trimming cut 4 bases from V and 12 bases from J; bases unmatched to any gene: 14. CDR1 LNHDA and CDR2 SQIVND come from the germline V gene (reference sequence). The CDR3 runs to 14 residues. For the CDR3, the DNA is TGTGCCAGTAGTAGCCCCCGGGAGGGGGCATCGACTTTCTTT. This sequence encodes CASSSPREGASTFF.

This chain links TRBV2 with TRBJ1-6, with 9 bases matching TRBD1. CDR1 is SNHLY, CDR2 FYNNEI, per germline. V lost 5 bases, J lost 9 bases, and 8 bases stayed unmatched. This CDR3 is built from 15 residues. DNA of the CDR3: TGTGCCAGCAGTTCCGTCCTGACAGGGGGTTCACCCCTCCACTTT. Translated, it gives CASSSVLTGGSPLHF.

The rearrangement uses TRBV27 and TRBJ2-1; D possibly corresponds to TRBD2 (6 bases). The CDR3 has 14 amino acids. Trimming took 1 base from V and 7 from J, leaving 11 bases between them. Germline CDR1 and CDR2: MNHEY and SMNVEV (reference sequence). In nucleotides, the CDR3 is TGTGCCAGCAGTTTATTGGGACTCTCTAATGAGCAGTTCTTC. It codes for CASSLLGLSNEQFF.

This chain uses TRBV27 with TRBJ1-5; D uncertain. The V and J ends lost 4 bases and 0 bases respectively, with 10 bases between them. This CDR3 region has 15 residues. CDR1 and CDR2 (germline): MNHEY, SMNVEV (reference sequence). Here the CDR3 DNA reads TGTGCCAGCAGTTCCGGACTGATTAGCAATCAGCCCCAGCATTTT. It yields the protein CASSSGLISNQPQHF.

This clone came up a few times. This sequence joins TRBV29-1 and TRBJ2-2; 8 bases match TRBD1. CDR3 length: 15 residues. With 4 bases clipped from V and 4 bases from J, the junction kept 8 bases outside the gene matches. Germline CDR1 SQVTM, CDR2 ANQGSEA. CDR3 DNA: TGCAGCGTTGGTGTTCAGGGGGCTAGCACCGGGGAGCTGTTTTTT. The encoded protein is CSVGVQGASTGELFF.

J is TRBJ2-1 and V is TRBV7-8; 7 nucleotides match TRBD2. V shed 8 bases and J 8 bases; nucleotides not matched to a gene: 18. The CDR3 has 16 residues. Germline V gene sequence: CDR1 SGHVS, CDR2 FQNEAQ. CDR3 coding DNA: TGTGCCAGCGGCCCTCGGGGGGAGCCGGGGATCGATGAGCAGTTCTTC. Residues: CASGPRGEPGIDEQFF.

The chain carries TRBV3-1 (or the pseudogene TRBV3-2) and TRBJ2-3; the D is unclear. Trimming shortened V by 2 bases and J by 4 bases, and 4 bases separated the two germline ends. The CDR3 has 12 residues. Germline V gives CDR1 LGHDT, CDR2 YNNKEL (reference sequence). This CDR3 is CASSQNSDTQYF. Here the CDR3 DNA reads TGTGCCAGCAGCCAAAACTCAGATACGCAGTATTTT.

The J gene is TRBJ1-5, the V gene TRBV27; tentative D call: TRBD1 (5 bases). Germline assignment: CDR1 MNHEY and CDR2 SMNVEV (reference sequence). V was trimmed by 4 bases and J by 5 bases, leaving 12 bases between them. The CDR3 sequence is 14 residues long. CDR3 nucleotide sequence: TGTGCCAGCAGTTCGGACACCAAGTATCAGCCCCAGCATTTT. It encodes CASSSDTKYQPQHF.

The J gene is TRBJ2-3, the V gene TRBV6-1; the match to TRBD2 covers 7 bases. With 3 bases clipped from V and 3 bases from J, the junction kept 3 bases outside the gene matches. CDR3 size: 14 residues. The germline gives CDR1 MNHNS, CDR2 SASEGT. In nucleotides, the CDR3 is TGTGCCAGCAGTGATGGGGGAGGGACAGATACGCAGTATTTT. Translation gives CASSDGGGTDTQYF.

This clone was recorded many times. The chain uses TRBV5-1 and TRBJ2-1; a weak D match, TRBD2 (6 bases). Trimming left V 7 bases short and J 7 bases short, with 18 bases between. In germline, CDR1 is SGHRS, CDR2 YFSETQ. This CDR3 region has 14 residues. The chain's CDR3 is CASSDPGEGNEQFF. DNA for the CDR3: TGCGCCAGCTCGGACCCGGGAGAGGGGAATGAGCAGTTCTTC.

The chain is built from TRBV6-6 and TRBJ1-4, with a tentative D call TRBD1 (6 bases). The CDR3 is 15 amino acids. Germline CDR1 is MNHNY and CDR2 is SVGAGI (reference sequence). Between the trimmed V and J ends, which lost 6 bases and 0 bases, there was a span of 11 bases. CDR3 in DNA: TGTGCCAGCAGGGGGACATCTTCAACTAATGAAAAACTGTTTTTT. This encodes CASRGTSSTNEKLFF.

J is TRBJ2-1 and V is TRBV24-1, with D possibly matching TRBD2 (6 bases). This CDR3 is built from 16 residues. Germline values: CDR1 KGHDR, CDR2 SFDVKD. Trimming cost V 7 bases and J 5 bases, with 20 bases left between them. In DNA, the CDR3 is TGTGCCACCAGCCACCCTACTAGCCAGGGAAACAATGAGCAGTTCTTC. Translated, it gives CATSHPTSQGNNEQFF.

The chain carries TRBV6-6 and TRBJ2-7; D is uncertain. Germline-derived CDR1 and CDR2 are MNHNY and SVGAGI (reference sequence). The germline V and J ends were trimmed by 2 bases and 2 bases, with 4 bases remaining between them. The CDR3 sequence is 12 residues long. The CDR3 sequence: CASSYTAYEQYF. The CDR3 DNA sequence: TGTGCCAGCAGTTACACGGCCTACGAGCAGTACTTC.

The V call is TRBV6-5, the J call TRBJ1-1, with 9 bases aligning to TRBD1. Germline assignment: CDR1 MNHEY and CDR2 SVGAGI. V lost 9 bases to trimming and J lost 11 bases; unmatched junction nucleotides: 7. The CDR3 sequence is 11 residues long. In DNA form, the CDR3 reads TGTGCCAGTACAGGGGGCGTAGAGGCTTTCTTT. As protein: CASTGGVEAFF.

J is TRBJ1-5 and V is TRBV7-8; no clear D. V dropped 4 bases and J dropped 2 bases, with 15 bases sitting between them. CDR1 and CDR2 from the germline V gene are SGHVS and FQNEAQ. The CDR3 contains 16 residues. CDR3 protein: CASSSFPGVGNQPQHF. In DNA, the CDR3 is TGTGCCAGCAGCTCCTTCCCCGGGGTGGGCAATCAGCCCCAGCATTTT.